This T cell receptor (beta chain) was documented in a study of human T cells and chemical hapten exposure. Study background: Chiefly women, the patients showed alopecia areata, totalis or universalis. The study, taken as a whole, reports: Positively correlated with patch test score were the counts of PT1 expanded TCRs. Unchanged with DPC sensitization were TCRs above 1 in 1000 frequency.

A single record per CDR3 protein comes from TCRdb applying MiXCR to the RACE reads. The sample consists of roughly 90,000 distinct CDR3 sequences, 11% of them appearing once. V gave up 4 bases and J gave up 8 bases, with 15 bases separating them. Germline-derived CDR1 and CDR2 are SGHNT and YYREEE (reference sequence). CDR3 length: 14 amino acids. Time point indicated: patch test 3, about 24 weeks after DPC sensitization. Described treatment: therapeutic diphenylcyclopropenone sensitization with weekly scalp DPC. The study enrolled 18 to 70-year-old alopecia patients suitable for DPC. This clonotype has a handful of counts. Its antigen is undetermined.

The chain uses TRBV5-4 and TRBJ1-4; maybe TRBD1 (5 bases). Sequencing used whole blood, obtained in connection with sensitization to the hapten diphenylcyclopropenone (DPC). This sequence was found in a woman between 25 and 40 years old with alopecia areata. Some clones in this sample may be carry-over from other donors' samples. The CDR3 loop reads CASSKKGLEEKLFF. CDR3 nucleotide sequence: TGTGCCAGCAGCAAGAAGGGACTCGAGGAAAAACTGTTTTTT.